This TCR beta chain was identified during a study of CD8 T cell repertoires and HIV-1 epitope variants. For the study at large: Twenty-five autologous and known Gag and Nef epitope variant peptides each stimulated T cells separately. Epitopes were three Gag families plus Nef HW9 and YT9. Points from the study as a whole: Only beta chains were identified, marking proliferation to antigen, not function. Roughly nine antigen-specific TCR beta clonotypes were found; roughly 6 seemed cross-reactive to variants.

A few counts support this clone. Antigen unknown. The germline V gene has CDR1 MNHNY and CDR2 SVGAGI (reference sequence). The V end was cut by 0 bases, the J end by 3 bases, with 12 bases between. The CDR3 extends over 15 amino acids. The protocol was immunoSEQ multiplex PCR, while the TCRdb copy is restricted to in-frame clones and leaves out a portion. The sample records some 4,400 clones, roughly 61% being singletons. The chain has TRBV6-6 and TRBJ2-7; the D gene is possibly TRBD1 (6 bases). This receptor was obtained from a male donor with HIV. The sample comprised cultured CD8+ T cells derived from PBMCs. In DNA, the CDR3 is TGTGCCAGCAGTTACTCCGCGACAGGCGACTACGAGCAGTACTTC. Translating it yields CASSYSATGDYEQYF.